This T cell receptor beta chain was observed in a study of CD8+CD57+ T cells in acquired aplastic anemia. CDR3 length equals 15 residues. CDR1 LNHDA and CDR2 SQIVND come from the germline V gene (reference sequence). V was clipped by 3 bases and J by 6 bases; unmatched bases: 8. The template for TCR beta VDJ and CDR3 sequence profiling was genomic DNA. TCRdb called the reads again in MiXCR, with one record for every CDR3 protein. This sample has fewer than 200,000 distinct CDR3 sequences, with approximately 48% found just once. The patients chosen for sequencing had shown expansion of CD8+CD57+ cells (detected by flow cytometry). Untreated patients provided the blood samples, with no therapy given before sampling. Whole-study results and caveats: Patients had about 31 CD8+ CDR3 sequences in common with controls (the shared set). Patients and controls had CD8+ Simpson's diversity values that were not significantly distinct.

To note about this clonotype: Antigen: not known.

This TCR derives from a human donor with aplastic anemia. The rearrangement links TRBV19 to TRBJ1-2, with 9 bases lining up with TRBD1. Sequenced sample: sorted CD4+, CD8+, or CD8+CD57+ T cells (not recorded which) from PBMCs. In nucleotides, the CDR3 is TGTGCCAGTAGTATCCCGGGACAGGGAGGACATGGCTACACCTTC. Protein: CASSIPGQGGHGYTF.